These 12 T cell receptor beta chains were all obtained from the same sample, sequenced in a study of T-cell reconstitution after alpha-beta-depleted transplantation in children. A TCRbeta library incorporating unique molecular identifiers was prepared. TCRdb fed the PCR reads into MiXCR, producing one record per CDR3 protein. The data show 200,000 to 250,000 distinct CDR3 sequences, with about 9.6% seen just once and 5% to 6% held by the top ten. The specimen was PBMCs from the stem cell graft donor, collected from the stem cell graft. These receptors all come from a human donor who donated a stem cell graft to a child with SCID.

This clonotype was observed many times. The chain combines TRBV4-1 with TRBJ2-7, with D possibly matching TRBD1 (6 bases). In germline, CDR1 is MGHRA, CDR2 YSYEKL. The CDR3 sequence is 14 residues long. The V and J ends lost 8 bases and 0 bases respectively, with 14 bases between them. The CDR3 loop is CASQNRESSYEQYF. CDR3 DNA sequence: TGCGCCAGCCAGAACAGGGAGAGCTCCTACGAGCAGTACTTC.

CDR3 bases: TGCAGTGCTAGAGGGGGAGGGGCAGGGGCGTTCTCCTACGAGCAGTACTTC. Translated: CSARGGGAGAFSYEQYF. This chain links TRBV20-1 with TRBJ2-7, with D possibly TRBD2 on 7 matching bases. V was trimmed by 1 base and J by 0 bases, leaving 19 bases between them. The germline gives CDR1 DFQATT, CDR2 SNEGSKA (reference sequence). The CDR3 contains 17 residues.

This clonotype was recorded at least ten times. The chain joins TRBV7-6 to TRBJ1-5; D is unclear. The V end lost 5 bases, the J end lost 0 bases, and 11 bases lay between the germline ends. This CDR3 is built from 15 residues. Per germline, CDR1 SGHVS and CDR2 FNYEAQ. CDR3 in DNA: TGTGCCAGCAGCCCTCGACCCGATAGCAATCAGCCCCAGCATTTT. Its protein is CASSPRPDSNQPQHF. The variable domain in full, with the rest retrieved from reference TRBV7-6 and TRBJ1-5, is GAGVSQSPRYKVTKRGQDVALRCDPISGHVSLYWYRQALGQGPEFLTYFNYEAQQDKSGLPNDRFSAERPEGSISTLTIQRTEQRDSAMYRCASSPRPDSNQPQHFGDGTRLSIL.

There are a few counts of this clonotype. The chain links TRBV20-1 to TRBJ2-5; 7 positions agree with TRBD2. CDR1 is DFQATT and CDR2 is SNEGSKA in the germline V gene (reference sequence). The CDR3 runs to 13 residues. Trimming cost V 5 bases and J 2 bases; bases outside gene matches: 5. The chain's CDR3 is CSAQKRGQETQYF. The CDR3 DNA reads TGCAGTGCTCAAAAGCGGGGACAAGAGACCCAGTACTTC.

This clonotype was observed many times. This sequence joins TRBV7-9 and TRBJ2-1; D ambiguous. The CDR3 covers 13 residues. The germline V gene encodes CDR1 SEHNR and CDR2 FQNEAQ (reference sequence). V was pared by 7 bases and J by 0 bases, with 7 bases between. The CDR3 bases are TGTGCCAGCAAACCCGACTCCTACAATGAGCAGTTCTTC. Residues: CASKPDSYNEQFF.

This clonotype was observed at least ten times. The J gene is TRBJ2-7, the V gene TRBV11-1; 9 bases align to TRBD1. This CDR3 has 15 residues. CDR1 and CDR2 (germline): SGHAT, FQDESV (reference sequence). The ends lost 5 bases at V and 3 bases at J; junction bases unmatched: 8. In DNA, the CDR3 is TGTGCCAGCAGCCCGAGGACAGGGGCTTTCTACGAGCAGTACTTC. Protein sequence: CASSPRTGAFYEQYF.

This clonotype appeared a few times. The chain combines TRBV7-2 with TRBJ2-5, with D unresolved. V dropped 0 bases and J dropped 3 bases, with 23 bases sitting between them. Germline CDR1 reads SGHTA; CDR2 reads FQGNSA. This CDR3 comprises 19 residues. The chain's CDR3 is CASSLATPGAWGLKETQYF. CDR3 DNA sequence: TGTGCCAGCAGCTTAGCCACGCCGGGCGCCTGGGGTCTGAAAGAGACCCAGTACTTC.

The chain couples TRBV20-1 to TRBJ2-3, with D possibly TRBD2 on 7 matching bases. The CDR3 extends over 16 amino acids. Germline V gene data show CDR1 as DFQATT and CDR2 as SNEGSKA (reference sequence). Trimming cost V 1 base and J 9 bases, with 23 bases left between them. The CDR3 nucleotides are TGCAGTGCTAGAGCGACCGGGACTGGAGGGGGGGGGACGCAGTATTTT. It encodes CSARATGTGGGGTQYF.

In this sample, this clonotype turned up many times. The V gene is TRBV20-1, the J gene TRBJ2-2, with D perhaps matching TRBD1 or TRBD2 (5 bases each). Germline assignment: CDR1 DFQATT and CDR2 SNEGSKA (reference sequence). V lost 4 bases to trimming and J lost 8 bases, with 17 bases between them. The length of the CDR3 is 14 residues. The CDR3 region has the DNA TGCAGTGCTAAACCTGGGACCTCTGAAGGGGAGCTGTTTTTT. Its protein product is CSAKPGTSEGELFF.

This clonotype came up many times. The chain is built from TRBV20-1 and TRBJ1-4; 8 nucleotides agree with TRBD1. Germline V gene sequence: CDR1 DFQATT, CDR2 SNEGSKA (reference sequence). The trim removed 1 base at V and 3 bases at J, leaving 1 base unmatched. The CDR3 consists of 14 residues. CDR3 DNA: TGCAGTGCTAGAGTACAGGGGGCTAATGAAAAACTGTTTTTT. Protein: CSARVQGANEKLFF.

This clonotype was detected ten times or more. The chain uses TRBV7-6 and TRBJ1-2; D not certain. Germline assignment: CDR1 SGHVS and CDR2 FNYEAQ. The CDR3 is 13 amino acids. Trimming cost V 1 base and J 2 bases, with 5 bases left between them. CDR3 nucleotides: TGTGCCAGCAGCTTAGGGAACAACTATGGCTACACCTTC. Its protein is CASSLGNNYGYTF.

In this sample, this clonotype turned up many times. The gene calls are TRBV4-2 and TRBJ2-1; TRBD2 matches at 11 bases. This CDR3 region has 16 residues. Per germline, CDR1 LGHNA and CDR2 YNFKEQ. Trimming removed 4 bases from V and 4 bases from J; junction bases left unmatched: 6. The CDR3 is CASSRISGGGYNEQFF. DNA for the CDR3: TGTGCCAGCAGCCGAATTAGCGGGGGGGGTTACAATGAGCAGTTCTTC.